These T cell receptor beta chains were read from a single sample in a study of PD-L1 blockade in urothelial cancer. Here immunoSEQ multiplex PCR was the method, and the copy in TCRdb shows in-frame clones only, minus some. The sample has tens of thousands of clones, around 88% seen once. Sequenced here: PBMCs, sampled around atezolizumab (anti-PD-L1) treatment. These receptors were obtained from a man aged 55-75 years with urothelial cancer. Both conserved end residues are part of each CDR3. D genes are given only for firm matches. Part of the rows lack a size; the others show once, few, many or a class for expanded clones.

d_gene: TRBD1; abundance: NA; v_gene: TRBV19; j_gene: TRBJ1-1; CDR3nt: TGTGCCAGTACTTCGAACAGGGGGCTCTCTTTCTTT; CDR3aa: CASTSNRGLSFF
d_gene: NA; abundance: NA; v_gene: TRBV28; j_gene: TRBJ2-7; CDR3nt: TGTGCCAGCAACGAACCGGGAGTAGGTGGGGGCGAGCAGTACTTC; CDR3aa: CASNEPGVGGGEQYF
d_gene: TRBD2; abundance: NA; v_gene: TRBV18; j_gene: TRBJ2-7; CDR3nt: TGTGCCAGCTCACCGGGACTAGCGGGTTTCTACGAGCAGTACTTC; CDR3aa: CASSPGLAGFYEQYF
d_gene: NA; abundance: NA; v_gene: TRBV7-2; j_gene: TRBJ1-2; CDR3nt: TGTGCCAGCAGCTCGCTATATGGCTACACCTTC; CDR3aa: CASSSLYGYTF
d_gene: NA; abundance: NA; v_gene: TRBV29-1; j_gene: TRBJ2-1; CDR3nt: TGCAGCGCCCAACCACAGGACAATGAGCAGTTCTTC; CDR3aa: CSAQPQDNEQFF
d_gene: TRBD1; abundance: few; v_gene: TRBV12-5; j_gene: TRBJ1-2; CDR3nt: TGTGCTAGTGGTTTGGTATTGGGCGACAGGGGGCCTGGCTACACCTTC; CDR3aa: CASGLVLGDRGPGYTF
d_gene: TRBD2; abundance: NA; v_gene: TRBV7-2; j_gene: TRBJ2-7; CDR3nt: TGTGCCAGCAGCTTAGTGTTAGCGGGGGGGAACGAGCAGTACTTC; CDR3aa: CASSLVLAGGNEQYF
d_gene: TRBD1; abundance: once; v_gene: TRBV11-2; j_gene: TRBJ2-7; CDR3nt: TGTGCCAGCAGCTTTAGACGGACAGGGGGCATTTGGGAGCAGTACTTC; CDR3aa: CASSFRRTGGIWEQYF
d_gene: TRBD1; abundance: NA; v_gene: TRBV11-2; j_gene: TRBJ1-1; CDR3nt: TGTGCCAGCACCAGGGGGATCTACACTGAAGCTTTCTTT; CDR3aa: CASTRGIYTEAFF
d_gene: TRBD1; abundance: NA; v_gene: TRBV7-9; j_gene: TRBJ2-1; CDR3nt: TGTGCCAGCAGCTTAGCCCGACAGGGCTCCTACAATGAGCAGTTCTTC; CDR3aa: CASSLARQGSYNEQFF
d_gene: NA; abundance: NA; v_gene: TRBV5-3; j_gene: TRBJ1-6; CDR3nt: TGTGCCAGCAAGGAGGGGACGCTATATAATTCACCCCTCCACTTT; CDR3aa: CASKEGTLYNSPLHF
d_gene: TRBD1; abundance: NA; v_gene: TRBV11-1; j_gene: TRBJ2-7; CDR3nt: TGTGCCAGCAGCGACAGGGGGGTCTCCTACGAGCAGTACTTC; CDR3aa: CASSDRGVSYEQYF
d_gene: NA; abundance: few; v_gene: TRBV7-2; j_gene: TRBJ2-5; CDR3nt: TGTGCCAGCAGCTTGTATCAAGAGACCCAGTACTTC; CDR3aa: CASSLYQETQYF
d_gene: NA; abundance: NA; v_gene: TRBV12-5; j_gene: TRBJ2-3; CDR3nt: TGTGCTAGTGGTCCCTATATAGACTATACGCAGTATTTT; CDR3aa: CASGPYIDYTQYF
d_gene: NA; abundance: NA; v_gene: TRBV4-1; j_gene: TRBJ2-7; CDR3nt: TGCGCCAGCAGCCAAGAGGCAGGGCTAAGCTCCTACGAGCAGTACTTC; CDR3aa: CASSQEAGLSSYEQYF
d_gene: TRBD2; abundance: NA; v_gene: TRBV2; j_gene: TRBJ2-3; CDR3nt: TGTGCCAGCAGTGGACTAGCGGGAGATACGCAGTATTTT; CDR3aa: CASSGLAGDTQYF
d_gene: NA; abundance: NA; v_gene: TRBV5-6; j_gene: TRBJ1-1; CDR3nt: TGTGCCAGCATCGCCAACCTCGGACAGAACACTGAAGCTTTCTTT; CDR3aa: CASIANLGQNTEAFF
d_gene: NA; abundance: NA; v_gene: TRBV6-1; j_gene: TRBJ2-5; CDR3nt: TGTGCCAGCAGTGAGACAGGTTTCGAGACCCAGTACTTC; CDR3aa: CASSETGFETQYF
d_gene: NA; abundance: NA; v_gene: TRBV5-1; j_gene: TRBJ2-7; CDR3nt: TGCGCCAGCAGCTTGGCGGTATCTAGGGGGAACGAGCAGTACTTC; CDR3aa: CASSLAVSRGNEQYF
d_gene: TRBD2; abundance: NA; v_gene: TRBV6-6; j_gene: TRBJ2-3; CDR3nt: TGTGCCAGCAGTTACCTAGCGGGGGGGCGGTCAGATACGCAGTATTTT; CDR3aa: CASSYLAGGRSDTQYF
d_gene: TRBD1; abundance: NA; v_gene: TRBV15; j_gene: TRBJ1-1; CDR3nt: TGTGCCACCAGCAGAGGGACAGGGGGCAGGGGGAGCACTGAAGCTTTCTTT; CDR3aa: CATSRGTGGRGSTEAFF
d_gene: NA; abundance: once; v_gene: TRBV21-1; j_gene: TRBJ1-1; CDR3nt: TGTGCCAGCAGCAAAGAGGCCAGGGGCATGAACACTGAAGCTTTCTTT; CDR3aa: CASSKEARGMNTEAFF
d_gene: TRBD2; abundance: NA; v_gene: TRBV11-3; j_gene: TRBJ2-5; CDR3nt: TGTGCCAGCAGCTTAGTTCAGACTAGCGAACAGACCCAGTACTTC; CDR3aa: CASSLVQTSEQTQYF
d_gene: NA; abundance: NA; v_gene: TRBV6-5; j_gene: TRBJ1-6; CDR3nt: TGTGCCAGCAGCCCCCTCGGGGGGGATAATTCACCCCTCCACTTT; CDR3aa: CASSPLGGDNSPLHF
d_gene: NA; abundance: NA; v_gene: TRBV29-1; j_gene: TRBJ1-1; CDR3nt: TGCAGCGTTGCCTCAGGGGCTTCGAACACTGAAGCTTTCTTT; CDR3aa: CSVASGASNTEAFF
d_gene: TRBD2; abundance: NA; v_gene: TRBV28; j_gene: TRBJ2-5; CDR3nt: TGTGCCAGCAGTTTCCCTGGGGGGGGGCAAGAGACCCAGTACTTC; CDR3aa: CASSFPGGGQETQYF
d_gene: NA; abundance: NA; v_gene: TRBV9; j_gene: TRBJ2-3; CDR3nt: TGTGCCAGCAGCATATACAACACAGATACGCAGTATTTT; CDR3aa: CASSIYNTDTQYF
d_gene: TRBD1; abundance: NA; v_gene: TRBV2; j_gene: TRBJ1-6; CDR3nt: TGTGCCAGCAGATTGACAGGGAATAATTCACCCCTCCACTTT; CDR3aa: CASRLTGNNSPLHF
d_gene: NA; abundance: NA; v_gene: TRBV7-8; j_gene: TRBJ2-2; CDR3nt: TGTGCCAGCAGCTTAGAGGGACTTCCAAACACCGGGGAGCTGTTTTTT; CDR3aa: CASSLEGLPNTGELFF
d_gene: NA; abundance: NA; v_gene: TRBV7-6; j_gene: TRBJ2-6; CDR3nt: TGTGCCAGCAGCTCCGGCGGTCGAATCTCTGGGGCCAACGTCCTGACTTTC; CDR3aa: CASSSGGRISGANVLTF
d_gene: TRBD1; abundance: NA; v_gene: TRBV6-1; j_gene: TRBJ1-4; CDR3nt: TGTGCCACGTCCCGGGACAGGGTAACTAATGAAAAACTGTTTTTT; CDR3aa: CATSRDRVTNEKLFF
d_gene: NA; abundance: medium-sized; v_gene: TRBV28; j_gene: TRBJ2-2; CDR3nt: TGTGCCAGCACAACGATTGTTGACTATACCGGGGAGCTGTTTTTT; CDR3aa: CASTTIVDYTGELFF
d_gene: TRBD1; abundance: NA; v_gene: TRBV12-5; j_gene: TRBJ1-1; CDR3nt: TGTGCTAGTGGGGAGGGACAGGGAACGTCGGGCACTGAAGCTTTCTTT; CDR3aa: CASGEGQGTSGTEAFF
d_gene: TRBD1; abundance: NA; v_gene: TRBV6-5; j_gene: TRBJ2-7; CDR3nt: TGTGCCAGCAGGCCGACAGGGGGCTACGAGCAGTACTTC; CDR3aa: CASRPTGGYEQYF
d_gene: NA; abundance: NA; v_gene: TRBV6-1; j_gene: TRBJ1-2; CDR3nt: TGTGCCAGCACTGAGGGCTTGAGACAGGATGGCTACACCTTC; CDR3aa: CASTEGLRQDGYTF
d_gene: NA; abundance: NA; v_gene: TRBV18; j_gene: TRBJ2-5; CDR3nt: TGTGCCAGCTCACCTGGGGCCCAAGAGACCCAGTACTTC; CDR3aa: CASSPGAQETQYF
d_gene: TRBD1; abundance: NA; v_gene: TRBV7-9; j_gene: TRBJ2-6; CDR3nt: TGTGCCAGCAGCTGGGGACAGGGGGCGCCTGGGGCCAACGTCCTGACTTTC; CDR3aa: CASSWGQGAPGANVLTF
d_gene: TRBD1; abundance: NA; v_gene: TRBV28; j_gene: TRBJ1-4; CDR3nt: TGTGCCAGCAGCCGGGACAGGGGGCCTGAAAAACTGTTTTTT; CDR3aa: CASSRDRGPEKLFF
d_gene: NA; abundance: few; v_gene: TRBV30; j_gene: TRBJ1-3; CDR3nt: TGTGCCTGGAGTTCAGGCCCCCTCTCTGGAAACACCATATATTTT; CDR3aa: CAWSSGPLSGNTIYF
d_gene: TRBD1; abundance: NA; v_gene: TRBV6-5; j_gene: TRBJ2-3; CDR3nt: TGTGCCAGCAGTTACGACAGGGGGGGGGATACGCAGTATTTT; CDR3aa: CASSYDRGGDTQYF
d_gene: NA; abundance: NA; v_gene: TRBV5-4; j_gene: TRBJ2-7; CDR3nt: TGTGCCAGCAGCGTCCTCCGGGACACCGAGCAGTACTTC; CDR3aa: CASSVLRDTEQYF
d_gene: TRBD1; abundance: few; v_gene: TRBV4-2; j_gene: TRBJ1-5; CDR3nt: TGTGCCAGCAGCCAAGACAGGGGGGATCAGCCCCAGCATTTT; CDR3aa: CASSQDRGDQPQHF
d_gene: TRBD1; abundance: NA; v_gene: TRBV7-9; j_gene: TRBJ1-2; CDR3nt: TGTGCCAGCAGCTCCCCTCCCCGCGGACAGGGGATTCATGGCTACACCTTC; CDR3aa: CASSSPPRGQGIHGYTF
d_gene: TRBD1; abundance: once; v_gene: TRBV5-6; j_gene: TRBJ1-2; CDR3nt: TGTGCCAGCAGCTTGGAGGGGGCGCGGTATGGCTACACCTTC; CDR3aa: CASSLEGARYGYTF
d_gene: TRBD1; abundance: NA; v_gene: TRBV10-2; j_gene: TRBJ1-3; CDR3nt: TGCGCCAGCATAGGGGGCTTCAGCTCTGGAAACACCATATATTTT; CDR3aa: CASIGGFSSGNTIYF
d_gene: NA; abundance: NA; v_gene: TRBV4-3; j_gene: TRBJ1-4; CDR3nt: TGCGCCAGCAGCCAAGATCTGGGAGTTGGGGAAAAACTGTTTTTT; CDR3aa: CASSQDLGVGEKLFF
d_gene: NA; abundance: NA; v_gene: TRBV5-1; j_gene: TRBJ1-1; CDR3nt: TGCGCCAGCAGAGCAGGGGATCATACTGAAGCTTTCTTT; CDR3aa: CASRAGDHTEAFF
d_gene: NA; abundance: NA; v_gene: TRBV5-4; j_gene: TRBJ1-4; CDR3nt: TGTGCCAGCAGCTTAACCCAGGGGACTAATGAAAAACTGTTTTTT; CDR3aa: CASSLTQGTNEKLFF
d_gene: NA; abundance: NA; v_gene: TRBV7-9; j_gene: TRBJ1-1; CDR3nt: TGTGCCAGCAGCTTAGTCGTCGGGGGCACTGAAGCTTTCTTT; CDR3aa: CASSLVVGGTEAFF
d_gene: TRBD2; abundance: NA; v_gene: TRBV7-2; j_gene: TRBJ2-5; CDR3nt: TGTGCCAGCAGCTTGGGGGGGAGCGCTCCACAAGAGACCCAGTACTTC; CDR3aa: CASSLGGSAPQETQYF
d_gene: NA; abundance: NA; v_gene: TRBV4-3; j_gene: TRBJ1-6; CDR3nt: TGCGCCAGCAAGACAGGTGGCTCCAATTCACCCCTCCACTTT; CDR3aa: CASKTGGSNSPLHF
d_gene: NA; abundance: NA; v_gene: TRBV7-6; j_gene: TRBJ2-3; CDR3nt: TGTGCCAGCAGCCGTTCGGGTCTGGCAGATACGCAGTATTTT; CDR3aa: CASSRSGLADTQYF
d_gene: TRBD1; abundance: NA; v_gene: TRBV19; j_gene: TRBJ2-7; CDR3nt: TGTGCCAGTAGTCTCTATGACAGGGGGCAGTCCTACGAGCAGTACTTC; CDR3aa: CASSLYDRGQSYEQYF
d_gene: NA; abundance: NA; v_gene: TRBV6-5; j_gene: TRBJ1-1; CDR3nt: TGTGCCAGCAGAAAACAGGGTGAGACTGAAGCTTTCTTT; CDR3aa: CASRKQGETEAFF
d_gene: NA; abundance: NA; v_gene: TRBV28; j_gene: TRBJ1-2; CDR3nt: TGTGCCAGCAGCCTGGGAATAACAGGGAACTATGGCTACACCTTC; CDR3aa: CASSLGITGNYGYTF